This TCR delta chain is drawn from a study of gamma-delta chains in newborns, infants, children (dated by TCRdb to between 2018 and 2021). Background for the entire study: According to the study title, microbial exposure causes polyclonal expansion of innate gammadelta T cells right after birth. How innate gammadelta T cell populations in human newborns were shaped by microbial exposure immediately after birth was investigated in the study.

TCRdb records Illumina MiSeq as the sequencer. Via CATT, TCRdb reprocessed the public reads, and rows with identical DNA were then joined. In this sample the table shows about 2,000 delta-chain clones, approximately 1.6% of which occur a single time. Jointly, the top ten make up 34% of the sample. The CDR3 spans 19 residues, from the cysteine through the phenylalanine. Only CDR3 DNA is held: 57 bases, read in frame from base 1. CDR1 and CDR2 are drawn from the germline V gene: TSWWSYY, QGS. Trimming accounts for 0 bases at V and 1 base at J, while the number of junction bases matched to no gene is 10. Compared with the rest of its sample, this clone is large (0.1 to 1%). Its binding antigen is unknown. Within one base of it there is no much larger clone, and no base qualities were kept. The same CDR3 is also encoded by other DNA sequences in this sample.

Recombination connected TRDV1 to TRDJ1, with 11 bases in between that match TRDD3. The TCR originated in a child who was a newborn, infant or young child, either healthy, febrile or measles-vaccinated (not recorded which). The material sequenced was blood. The DNA sequence is TGTGCTCTTGGGGAACTAGATCTGGGGGATACCCCATTCACCGATAAACTCATCTTT. Its protein is CALGELDLGDTPFTDKLIF.